A selection of T cell receptor beta chains follows, all from one sample in a study of shared clonotypes between healthy human individuals. Profiled with immunoSEQ multiplex PCR; TCRdb holds only in-frame clones, not every one. The sample yields about 2.3 million clones, over 90% seen once. The sequencing sample was made of naive CD4+ T cells from PBMCs. These receptor sequences come from a man aged 18 to 35 in good health. Some clones in this sample may be carry-over from other donors' samples. Each CDR3 is given with its conserved first and last residue. The D gene is left open where the match is weak. Clone size is stated in some rows and not others, as once, few, many or a class when expanded.

d_gene | j_gene | len | v_gene | abundance | CDR3nt | CDR3aa
NA | TRBJ2-7 | 11 | TRBV20-1 | once | TGCAGTGCTAGAACTCGGCACGAGCAGTACTTC | CSARTRHEQYF
NA | TRBJ1-3 | 12 | TRBV28 | NA | TGTGCCAGCATGACGTGGGGAAACACCATATATTTT | CASMTWGNTIYF
NA | TRBJ2-3 | 14 | TRBV5-1 | NA | TGCGCCAGCAGCTTGGAGGCTAGCGACGATACGCAGTATTTT | CASSLEASDDTQYF
NA | TRBJ2-4 | 16 | TRBV28 | NA | TGTGCCAGCAGCACATCAGCGGCACTAGCCAAAAACATTCAGTACTTC | CASSTSAALAKNIQYF
NA | TRBJ2-7 | 12 | TRBV30 | NA | TGTGCCGGTGGAGGGAATCCCTACGAGCAGTACTTC | CAGGGNPYEQYF
NA | TRBJ2-7 | 13 | TRBV5-4 | once | TGTGCCAGCAGCTTGAGTCGCTCCTACGAGCAGTACTTC | CASSLSRSYEQYF
NA | TRBJ2-6 | 14 | TRBV27 | NA | TGTGCCAGCAGTACCCGATCTGGGGCCAACGTCCTGACTTTC | CASSTRSGANVLTF
TRBD1 | TRBJ1-2 | 15 | TRBV5-1 | NA | TGCGCCAGCAGACCCCGCGGGACAGATTATTATGGCTACACCTTC | CASRPRGTDYYGYTF
NA | TRBJ2-2 | 17 | TRBV19 | NA | TGTGCCAGTAGCCAATTCGGACAGAGGCGTCGGTCCGGGGAGCTGTTTTTT | CASSQFGQRRRSGELFF
NA | TRBJ1-2 | 15 | TRBV7-2 | NA | TGTGCCAGCAGCCTATACACAACAGGCAACTATGGCTACACCTTC | CASSLYTTGNYGYTF
TRBD1 | TRBJ2-7 | 15 | TRBV19 | once | TGTGCCAGTAGTATAGATGGACAGGGGTTCGCCGAGCAGTACTTC | CASSIDGQGFAEQYF
NA | TRBJ2-3 | 14 | TRBV5-1 | NA | TGCGCCAGCAGCTTGGAGCCAGGGGGGGATACGCAGTATTTT | CASSLEPGGDTQYF
TRBD2 | TRBJ2-7 | 13 | TRBV7-2 | NA | TGTGCCAGCAGCTCCGGACTAGTAAGGGAGCAGTACTTC | CASSSGLVREQYF
NA | TRBJ1-2 | 14 | TRBV5-4 | NA | TGTGCCAGCAGGCTCCTGGGGGGCGAGGCTGGCTACACCTTC | CASRLLGGEAGYTF
NA | TRBJ2-5 | 14 | TRBV21-1 | NA | TGTGCCAGCAGCAAAGAGAGAGGGATCGGGACCCAGTACTTC | CASSKERGIGTQYF
NA | TRBJ1-1 | 11 | TRBV6-1 | NA | TGTGCCAGCATCAGGACAACTGAAGCTTTCTTT | CASIRTTEAFF
NA | TRBJ1-5 | 15 | TRBV27 | NA | TGTGCCAGCAGTACTGACCCGAATAGCAATCAGCCCCAGCATTTT | CASSTDPNSNQPQHF
NA | TRBJ2-1 | 13 | TRBV28 | NA | TGTGCCAGCAGTACCCGTGGACAGACCCGTCAGTTCTTC | CASSTRGQTRQFF
NA | TRBJ2-5 | 15 | TRBV7-6 | NA | TGTGCCAGCAGCTTTCCCGGAGTCCCTGGAGAGACCCAGTACTTC | CASSFPGVPGETQYF
TRBD1 | TRBJ1-1 | 14 | TRBV7-2 | NA | TGTGCCAGCAGCTACGGGACAGCGAACACTGAAGCTTTCTTT | CASSYGTANTEAFF
TRBD1 | TRBJ2-1 | 15 | TRBV4-1 | NA | TGCGCCAGCAGCCAAACCGGGACAGGGTACAATGAGCAGTTCTTC | CASSQTGTGYNEQFF
TRBD2 | TRBJ2-7 | 12 | TRBV29-1 | NA | TGCAGCGTCGCTAGCGGGAGCGGCGAGCAGTACTTC | CSVASGSGEQYF
TRBD1 | TRBJ1-2 | 14 | TRBV7-2 | NA | TGTGCCAGCAGCCCGACCGGACAGGGCGGTGGCTACACCTTC | CASSPTGQGGGYTF
NA | TRBJ2-1 | 17 | TRBV7-9 | NA | TGTGCCAGCAGCTTCGCTCAGGGTTCCGGGGCTTACAATGAGCAGTTCTTC | CASSFAQGSGAYNEQFF
TRBD2 | TRBJ2-3 | 17 | TRBV5-6 | once | TGTGCCAGCAGCACGGGATGGGCTAGCGGGAGGACAGATACGCAGTATTTT | CASSTGWASGRTDTQYF
TRBD2 | TRBJ2-1 | 15 | TRBV19 | NA | TGTGCCAGTAGGCGGGGGACTAGCCCCTACAATGAGCAGTTCTTC | CASRRGTSPYNEQFF
NA | TRBJ1-1 | 14 | TRBV6-1 | NA | TGTGCCAGCAGTGAATTTTATAGCAACACTGAAGCTTTCTTT | CASSEFYSNTEAFF
TRBD1 | TRBJ2-1 | 17 | TRBV18 | NA | TGTGCCAGCTCACTCCAGGACAGGGGGCGTTCCTACAATGAGCAGTTCTTC | CASSLQDRGRSYNEQFF
NA | TRBJ2-2 | 17 | TRBV11-2 | NA | TGTGCCAGCAGCTTAGGGGGCTGGCAAAAGAACACCGGGGAGCTGTTTTTT | CASSLGGWQKNTGELFF
NA | TRBJ1-1 | 13 | TRBV30 | NA | TGTGCCTGGAGCCCCCGGCCGAGGTCCGAATCTTTCTTT | CAWSPRPRSESFF
NA | TRBJ2-5 | 13 | TRBV28 | NA | TGTGCCAGCAGCCCCCCACTTCGCGAGACCCAGTACTTC | CASSPPLRETQYF
NA | TRBJ2-7 | 14 | TRBV5-1 | NA | TGCGCCAGCAGCTTTGGCCCGGGGTCCTACGAGCAGTACTTC | CASSFGPGSYEQYF
NA | TRBJ1-3 | 11 | TRBV6-1 | NA | TGTGCCAGCAATACCGGAAACACCATATATTTT | CASNTGNTIYF
NA | TRBJ2-1 | 16 | TRBV4-3 | NA | TGCGCCAGCAGCCAAGTACCGCGTTTATCCTACAATGAGCAGTTCTTC | CASSQVPRLSYNEQFF
TRBD1 | TRBJ2-7 | 16 | TRBV2 | NA | TGTGCCAGCAGAAAACGACCGGGACAGGGGGCCTACGAGCAGTACTTC | CASRKRPGQGAYEQYF
TRBD1 | TRBJ1-1 | 18 | TRBV27 | NA | TGTGCCAGCAGCCGTGGTGGACAGGGGGCGCGTCGTTCGACTGAAGCTTTCTTT | CASSRGGQGARRSTEAFF
TRBD1 | TRBJ1-1 | 15 | TRBV4-2 | NA | TGTGCCAGCAGCCAAGAGACAGGGGCCGGGACTGAAGCTTTCTTT | CASSQETGAGTEAFF
NA | TRBJ1-1 | 13 | TRBV2 | NA | TGTGCCACCGAGGGGGAGGTGAACACTGAAGCTTTCTTT | CATEGEVNTEAFF
TRBD1 | TRBJ1-1 | 15 | TRBV7-9 | NA | TGTGCCAGCAGCGGATCGGACAGGGGGCTTACTGAAGCTTTCTTT | CASSGSDRGLTEAFF
TRBD2 | TRBJ2-5 | 16 | TRBV5-4 | once | TGTGCCAGCAGCTCAAAAACTAGCGGGAGCGGGGAGACCCAGTACTTC | CASSSKTSGSGETQYF
NA | TRBJ1-4 | 16 | TRBV19 | NA | TGTGCCAGTAGTATAGCCCCCCGACGGGATAATGAAAAACTGTTTTTT | CASSIAPRRDNEKLFF
TRBD1 | TRBJ2-2 | 15 | TRBV7-9 | NA | TGTGCCAGCAGCCCCGTACAGGGGTTCACCGGGGAGCTGTTTTTT | CASSPVQGFTGELFF
NA | TRBJ2-7 | 12 | TRBV5-1 | NA | TGCGCCAGCAGCTTCGGCTCCTACGAGCAGTACTTC | CASSFGSYEQYF
TRBD1 | TRBJ1-2 | 16 | TRBV6-4 | once | TGTGCCAGCAGTGACCGAAGGGGACAGAGGAACTATGGCTACACCTTC | CASSDRRGQRNYGYTF
NA | TRBJ2-2 | 14 | TRBV2 | NA | TGTGCCAGCACAGAGCAGGGCCGTACCGGGGAGCTGTTTTTT | CASTEQGRTGELFF
NA | TRBJ1-1 | 14 | TRBV5-6 | once | TGTGCCAGCAGCCTTGGACGGCGGAACACTGAAGCTTTCTTT | CASSLGRRNTEAFF